These T cell receptor beta chains were read from a single sample in a study of STAT5B mutations in CD4+ large granular lymphocyte leukemia. Measured with immunoSEQ multiplex PCR; TCRdb has only the in-frame clones, and not every one. The data contain more than 30,000 clones, 85% to 90% of them singletons. The specimen was CD4+ T cells from blood buffy coats. The receptors stem from a human donor in good health. CDR3s include the opening cysteine and the closing phenylalanine or tryptophan. A D gene is named only where the DNA matches it firmly. Clone size appears in some rows only: once, few, many, or a class for an expanded clone.

J gene: TRBJ1-2
clone size: NA
V gene: TRBV7-9
D gene: TRBD1
CDR3 DNA: TGTGCCAGCAGCTTCGGAGACAGGGGCTATGGCTACACCTTC
CDR3 protein: CASSFGDRGYGYTF

J gene: TRBJ2-3
clone size: NA
V gene: TRBV11-2
D gene: NA
CDR3 DNA: TGTGCCAGCAGCTTAACAGGAACAGATACGCAGTATTTT
CDR3 protein: CASSLTGTDTQYF

J gene: TRBJ1-1
clone size: once
V gene: TRBV19
D gene: TRBD1
CDR3 DNA: TGTGCCAGTAGTACAAACCTCGGACCGGGACAGGGAACTTTCTTT
CDR3 protein: CASSTNLGPGQGTFF

J gene: TRBJ2-1
clone size: NA
V gene: TRBV10-3
D gene: TRBD2
CDR3 DNA: TGTGCCATCAGTGAGTCCTGGCTAGCGGGATCCAATGAGCAGTTCTTC
CDR3 protein: CAISESWLAGSNEQFF

J gene: TRBJ1-1
clone size: NA
V gene: TRBV7-9
D gene: NA
CDR3 DNA: TGTGCCAGCAGCTTAACAGCCATGAACACTGAAGCTTTCTTT
CDR3 protein: CASSLTAMNTEAFF

J gene: TRBJ1-5
clone size: NA
V gene: TRBV30
D gene: TRBD1
CDR3 DNA: TGTGCCTGGATCCACCGGGACAGGGAGGGAAGCAATCAGCCCCAGCATTTT
CDR3 protein: CAWIHRDREGSNQPQHF

J gene: TRBJ1-5
clone size: NA
V gene: TRBV18
D gene: TRBD1
CDR3 DNA: TGTGCCAGCTCACCGGGACAGGGGCTGGACCAGCCCCAGCATTTT
CDR3 protein: CASSPGQGLDQPQHF

J gene: TRBJ1-3
clone size: NA
V gene: TRBV19
D gene: TRBD1
CDR3 DNA: TGTGCCAGTAGTACGACAGGGGGCTCTGGAAACACCATATATTTT
CDR3 protein: CASSTTGGSGNTIYF

J gene: TRBJ1-5
clone size: NA
V gene: TRBV6-5
D gene: NA
CDR3 DNA: TGTGCCAGCAGTTACTCGTTAGGAGATAGCAATCAGCCCCAGCATTTT
CDR3 protein: CASSYSLGDSNQPQHF

J gene: TRBJ1-2
clone size: NA
V gene: TRBV6-1
D gene: NA
CDR3 DNA: TGTGCCAGCACCGAGAGAGGGGGCTATGGCTACACCTTC
CDR3 protein: CASTERGGYGYTF

J gene: TRBJ2-3
clone size: NA
V gene: TRBV18
D gene: TRBD2
CDR3 DNA: TGTGCCAGCTCACCAGGACTAGCGAGGGGCACAGATACGCAGTATTTT
CDR3 protein: CASSPGLARGTDTQYF

J gene: TRBJ1-1
clone size: NA
V gene: TRBV5-1
D gene: NA
CDR3 DNA: TGCGCCAGCAGCTTGGGGTCGGGTGGGGAGGTAGCTTTCTTT
CDR3 protein: CASSLGSGGEVAFF

J gene: TRBJ1-1
clone size: NA
V gene: TRBV7-6
D gene: NA
CDR3 DNA: TGTGCCAGCAGCTTTGGACATGCGAACACTGAAGCTTTCTTT
CDR3 protein: CASSFGHANTEAFF

J gene: TRBJ1-1
clone size: once
V gene: TRBV25-1
D gene: TRBD1
CDR3 DNA: TGTGCCAGCAGTGTCCGGGACAGGAGGGCTGAAGCTTTCTTT
CDR3 protein: CASSVRDRRAEAFF

J gene: TRBJ1-2
clone size: NA
V gene: TRBV7-2
D gene: NA
CDR3 DNA: TGTGCCAGCAGCTTAGCGGCAGGGCCCTACTATGGCTACACCTTC
CDR3 protein: CASSLAAGPYYGYTF

J gene: TRBJ2-5
clone size: once
V gene: TRBV5-1
D gene: NA
CDR3 DNA: TGCGCCAGCAGATCCGGACGGAGCCAAGAGACCCAGTACTTC
CDR3 protein: CASRSGRSQETQYF

J gene: TRBJ1-2
clone size: NA
V gene: TRBV2
D gene: NA
CDR3 DNA: TGTGCCAGCAGTCGGGACACCGGTAACTATGGCTACACCTTC
CDR3 protein: CASSRDTGNYGYTF

J gene: TRBJ1-4
clone size: NA
V gene: TRBV6-5
D gene: NA
CDR3 DNA: TGTGCCAGCAGTTACTCCCGGGGGCAAGAAAAACTGTTTTTT
CDR3 protein: CASSYSRGQEKLFF

J gene: TRBJ1-4
clone size: NA
V gene: TRBV28
D gene: TRBD1
CDR3 DNA: TGTGCCAGCAGTCGCCGGACAGGAACTAATGAAAAACTGTTTTTT
CDR3 protein: CASSRRTGTNEKLFF

J gene: TRBJ1-4
clone size: NA
V gene: TRBV28
D gene: NA
CDR3 DNA: TGTGCCAGCAGTACCGCAGGACAGACAACTAATGAAAAACTGTTTTTT
CDR3 protein: CASSTAGQTTNEKLFF

J gene: TRBJ1-2
clone size: few
V gene: TRBV2
D gene: NA
CDR3 DNA: TGTGCCAGCATCCAATTCTATGGCTACACCTTC
CDR3 protein: CASIQFYGYTF

J gene: TRBJ2-2
clone size: once
V gene: TRBV29-1
D gene: NA
CDR3 DNA: TGCAGCGTTGAGTTACTGGGCCCGAACACCGGGGAGCTGTTTTTT
CDR3 protein: CSVELLGPNTGELFF

J gene: TRBJ1-1
clone size: NA
V gene: TRBV7-6
D gene: NA
CDR3 DNA: TGTGCCAGCAGCTCCGAGACTGCCCTGAACACTGAAGCTTTCTTT
CDR3 protein: CASSSETALNTEAFF

J gene: TRBJ1-3
clone size: once
V gene: TRBV18
D gene: TRBD1
CDR3 DNA: TGTGCCAGCTGCCCCTCAGGGGGCTTGGACACCATATATTTT
CDR3 protein: CASCPSGGLDTIYF

J gene: TRBJ2-1
clone size: NA
V gene: TRBV27
D gene: TRBD2
CDR3 DNA: TGTGCCAGCAGTTTCTTAGCGGGAAAGGGGCACAATGAGCAGTTCTTC
CDR3 protein: CASSFLAGKGHNEQFF

J gene: TRBJ2-3
clone size: once
V gene: TRBV7-9
D gene: TRBD1
CDR3 DNA: TGTGCCAGCAGCCCACAGGGACAGGGGCATCGGGCGCAGTATTTT
CDR3 protein: CASSPQGQGHRAQYF

J gene: TRBJ2-2
clone size: few
V gene: TRBV5-4
D gene: NA
CDR3 DNA: TGTGCCAGCAGCTTGGTTGGCAGGGTCGACACCGGGGAGCTGTTTTTT
CDR3 protein: CASSLVGRVDTGELFF

J gene: TRBJ2-1
clone size: NA
V gene: TRBV19
D gene: TRBD1
CDR3 DNA: TGTGCCAGTAGAAGACAGGGATCTTACAATGAGCAGTTCTTC
CDR3 protein: CASRRQGSYNEQFF

J gene: TRBJ1-2
clone size: NA
V gene: TRBV9
D gene: TRBD1
CDR3 DNA: TGTGCCAGCAGCGTGGACAGGTCACCCTATGGCTACACCTTC
CDR3 protein: CASSVDRSPYGYTF

J gene: TRBJ2-4
clone size: NA
V gene: TRBV10-3
D gene: NA
CDR3 DNA: TGTGCCATCAGTGAGTCGGCAGGGAATTCAAACATTCAGTACTTC
CDR3 protein: CAISESAGNSNIQYF

J gene: TRBJ1-4
clone size: once
V gene: TRBV5-8
D gene: NA
CDR3 DNA: TGTGCCAGCAGCTCCGGATCTGTTGGGGTTTCTAATGAAAAACTGTTTTTT
CDR3 protein: CASSSGSVGVSNEKLFF

J gene: TRBJ2-7
clone size: NA
V gene: TRBV29-1
D gene: TRBD1
CDR3 DNA: TGCAGCGTTGTCCGAACAGGGGGAGGAGGAGAGCAGTACTTC
CDR3 protein: CSVVRTGGGGEQYF

J gene: TRBJ1-4
clone size: NA
V gene: TRBV30
D gene: TRBD1
CDR3 DNA: TGTGCCTGTTCCGGGACAGTTAATGAAAAACTGTTTTTT
CDR3 protein: CACSGTVNEKLFF

J gene: TRBJ1-2
clone size: NA
V gene: TRBV19
D gene: NA
CDR3 DNA: TGTGCCAGTAGTACTTCAGGGTCTGGCTACACCTTC
CDR3 protein: CASSTSGSGYTF

J gene: TRBJ2-3
clone size: NA
V gene: TRBV19
D gene: TRBD1
CDR3 DNA: TGTGCCAGTAGTTCACAGGGGGAACGCACAGATACGCAGTATTTT
CDR3 protein: CASSSQGERTDTQYF

J gene: TRBJ2-7
clone size: once
V gene: TRBV13
D gene: TRBD2
CDR3 DNA: TGTGCCAGCAGCTCGGGGGGACTAGCGGGAAACTACTGGTCTTACGAGCAGTACTTC
CDR3 protein: CASSSGGLAGNYWSYEQYF

J gene: TRBJ2-1
clone size: once
V gene: TRBV28
D gene: NA
CDR3 DNA: TGTGCCAGCAGTTCTAATGAGCAGTTCTTC
CDR3 protein: CASSSNEQFF

J gene: TRBJ1-1
clone size: few
V gene: TRBV7-9
D gene: TRBD1
CDR3 DNA: TGTGCCAGCAGCCAGGGGGCGACCACTGAAGCTTTCTTT
CDR3 protein: CASSQGATTEAFF

J gene: TRBJ2-5
clone size: once
V gene: TRBV9
D gene: NA
CDR3 DNA: TGTGCCAGCAGCGTAGAGCCGGGGACCCAGTACTTC
CDR3 protein: CASSVEPGTQYF

J gene: TRBJ2-7
clone size: NA
V gene: TRBV7-3
D gene: NA
CDR3 DNA: TGTGCCAGCAGCTTTGCCCCCGGTGGCGAGCAGTACTTC
CDR3 protein: CASSFAPGGEQYF